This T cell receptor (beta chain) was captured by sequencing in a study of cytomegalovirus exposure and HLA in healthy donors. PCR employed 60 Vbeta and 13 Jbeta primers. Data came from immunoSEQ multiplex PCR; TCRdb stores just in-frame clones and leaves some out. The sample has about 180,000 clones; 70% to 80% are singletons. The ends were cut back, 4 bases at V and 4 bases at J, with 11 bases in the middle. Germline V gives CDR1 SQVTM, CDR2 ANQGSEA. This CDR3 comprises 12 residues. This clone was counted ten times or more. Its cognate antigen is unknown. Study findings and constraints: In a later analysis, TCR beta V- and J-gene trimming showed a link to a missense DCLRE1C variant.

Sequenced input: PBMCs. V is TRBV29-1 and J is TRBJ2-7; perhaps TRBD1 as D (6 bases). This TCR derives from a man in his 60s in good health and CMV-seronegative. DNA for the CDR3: TGCAGCGTTGTCTACAGGGAATACGAGCAGTACTTC. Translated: CSVVYREYEQYF.